The 9 T cell receptor beta chains presented below share a single source sample, sequenced in a study of cytomegalovirus exposure and HLA in healthy donors. PCR was performed using 60 Vbeta and 13 Jbeta primers. Method: immunoSEQ multiplex PCR; TCRdb's copy keeps in-frame clones and lacks some. Of some 45,000 clones detected, around 74% appear once; the ten largest clones hold 6.3%. The sample taken for sequencing was PBMCs. Receptor source: a man aged 30 to 45 in good health and CMV-seronegative.

This chain connects TRBV5-1 to TRBJ1-1, with 7 positions matching TRBD1. Losses at the gene ends were 0 bases for V and 2 bases for J; bases not matched to a gene: 4. CDR3 length: 15 amino acids. The germline V gene encodes CDR1 SGHRS and CDR2 YFSETQ. The CDR3: CASSLAGQRNTEAFF. The CDR3 DNA sequence: TGCGCCAGCAGCTTGGCGGGACAGAGAAACACTGAAGCTTTCTTT.

The chain is built from TRBV30 and TRBJ1-1, with TRBD1 as a possible D gene (5 bases). V lost 5 bases, J lost 4 bases, and 11 bases lay in between. The CDR3 contains 12 residues. CDR1 GTSNPN and CDR2 SVGIG come from the germline V gene (reference sequence). The CDR3: CAWGRGTTEAFF. The CDR3 DNA sequence: TGTGCCTGGGGGCGGGGGACCACTGAAGCTTTCTTT.

The V gene is TRBV15, the J gene TRBJ2-5, with a weak D call TRBD2 (6 bases). The CDR3 has 15 amino acids. Germline V gene lookup returns CDR1 LNHNV and CDR2 YYDKDF (reference sequence). With 4 bases removed from V and 5 bases from J, the gap between germline ends came to 17 bases. In nucleotides, the CDR3 is TGTGCCACCAGCACCTTAGCGGAGAAGATGGAGACCCAGTACTTC. It codes for CATSTLAEKMETQYF.

The chain recombines TRBV6-6 with TRBJ1-3, with D possibly being TRBD1 (6 bases). Looked up from germline, CDR1 is MNHNY and CDR2 is SVGAGI (reference sequence). This CDR3 is built from 15 residues. V gave up 8 bases and J gave up 2 bases, with 16 bases separating them. The DNA for the CDR3 is TGTGCCAGCCAGGGGCCCAGGGCGGCTGGAAACACCATATATTTT. Translation gives CASQGPRAAGNTIYF.

The rearrangement joins TRBV6-4 to TRBJ1-5; TRBD1 is a possible D gene (6 bases). This CDR3 is built from 14 residues. CDR1 MRHNA and CDR2 SNTAGT come from the germline V gene. Trimming cost V 2 bases and J 5 bases, with 10 bases left between them. The CDR3 coding sequence is TGTGCCAGCAGTGACCGAGGGGGTGATCAGCCCCAGCATTTT. Amino acids: CASSDRGGDQPQHF.

The J gene is TRBJ1-3, the V gene TRBV10-2, with a weak D call TRBD1 (6 bases). Germline CDR1 is WSHSY and CDR2 is SAAADI. The CDR3 is 15 residues long. V was cut by 0 bases and J by 0 bases, with 6 bases left in between. CDR3 sequence (DNA): TGCGCCAGCAGTGAGTCGGACAGCTCTGGAAACACCATATATTTT. The encoded protein is CASSESDSSGNTIYF.

This clone was detected only a few times. The chain recombines TRBV4-1 with TRBJ1-3, with 9 bases matching TRBD1. Germline V lookup: CDR1 MGHRA, CDR2 YSYEKL. V lost 3 bases to trimming and J lost 11 bases; unmatched junction nucleotides: 14. This CDR3 is 16 amino acids long. The CDR3: CASSHPLQGTGTAIYF. In DNA, the CDR3 is TGCGCCAGCAGCCATCCACTCCAAGGGACAGGGACGGCCATATATTTT.

The rearrangement uses TRBV7-8 and TRBJ2-7, with 7 bases matching TRBD1. Trimming at V came to 5 bases and at J to 3 bases, leaving 4 bases not matched to a gene. CDR1 and CDR2 (germline): SGHVS, FQNEAQ. CDR3 size: 13 residues. The CDR3 is CASSPTGNYEQYF. The DNA for the CDR3 is TGTGCCAGCAGCCCGACAGGGAACTACGAGCAGTACTTC.

The rearrangement uses TRBV27 and TRBJ2-3; 8 bases map to TRBD2. V shed 1 base, J shed 3 bases, and the junction held 3 bases outside the gene matches. CDR1 is MNHEY, CDR2 SMNVEV, per germline (reference sequence). The CDR3 spans 15 residues. CDR3 coding DNA: TGTGCCAGCAGTTTATGGGCTAGCGGGACAGATACGCAGTATTTT. Translated: CASSLWASGTDTQYF.